Listed here are 21 T cell receptor beta chains from one sample, sequenced in a study of T cell repertoires in cytomegalovirus infection. In TCRdb, the reads were re-called with MiXCR into one record per CDR3 protein. The top ten clones hold under 8.5% of a sample with roughly 640,000 distinct CDR3 sequences, 20% to 30% of them seen once. The specimen was CD8+ T cells from PBMCs. The source is a human donor in good health (CMV status not recorded). Some clones in this sample may be carry-over from other donors' samples.

The sample holds many counts of this clonotype. V is TRBV7-9 and J is TRBJ2-1; 8 positions match TRBD1. The CDR3 has 13 residues. With V trimmed by 5 bases and J by 8 bases, 5 bases remained unmatched. Germline V gives CDR1 SEHNR, CDR2 FQNEAQ (reference sequence). CDR3 loop: CASSISGGDEQFF. Here the CDR3 DNA reads TGTGCCAGCAGCATTTCAGGGGGCGATGAGCAGTTCTTC.

The chain is built from TRBV5-1 and TRBJ2-1; D remains unclear. This CDR3 is built from 14 residues. The V and J ends lost 0 bases and 5 bases respectively, with 9 bases between them. CDR1 SGHRS and CDR2 YFSETQ come from the germline V gene. The CDR3 coding sequence is TGCGCCAGCAGCTTGGTTCTTCGGAACAATGAGCAGTTCTTC. Its protein is CASSLVLRNNEQFF.

Regarding this clonotype: Its ends do not fully match the called genes, so a read error is possible. The chain employs TRBV3-1 and TRBJ2-7, with D uncertain. Germline CDR1 LGHDT, CDR2 YNNKEL (reference sequence). The CDR3 runs 15 residues. The CDR3 here is CANSFRMINRDEQYF. In DNA form, the CDR3 reads TGTGCCAACAGCTTCCGGATGATAAATCGGGACGAGCAGTACTTC.

At least ten counts were recorded for this clonotype. The chain carries TRBV6-2 or TRBV6-3 and TRBJ2-2; D remains ambiguous. This CDR3 contains 11 residues. Per germline, CDR1 MNHEY and CDR2 SVGEGT. V lost 5 bases, J lost 9 bases, and 7 bases lay in between. CDR3 sequence reads: CASSRTWELFF. The CDR3 DNA reads TGTGCCAGCAGTAGGACCTGGGAGCTGTTTTTT.

The chain employs TRBV7-2 and TRBJ2-1; the match to TRBD2 covers 8 bases. The CDR3 covers 14 residues. Trimming cost V 5 bases and J 8 bases; bases outside gene matches: 8. Germline V lookup: CDR1 SGHTA, CDR2 FQGNSA. The CDR3 loop is CASSVRGDGDEQFF. In DNA, the CDR3 is TGTGCCAGCAGCGTGCGGGGGGATGGGGATGAGCAGTTCTTC.

The rearrangement uses TRBV28 and TRBJ2-1; TRBD1 matches at 10 bases. The CDR3 is made up of 17 amino acids. Germline V gives CDR1 MDHEN, CDR2 SYDVKM. With V trimmed by 7 bases and J by 4 bases, 13 bases remained unmatched. This CDR3 is CASTGLADRGIYNEQFF. In nucleotides, the CDR3 is TGTGCCAGCACCGGATTGGCGGACAGGGGGATTTACAATGAGCAGTTCTTC.

The chain uses TRBV7-9 and TRBJ1-5; D remains unclear. Germline assignment: CDR1 SEHNR and CDR2 FQNEAQ (reference sequence). CDR3 length: 13 amino acids. The V gene lost 1 base and the J gene lost 11 bases, with 12 bases spanning the gap. DNA for the CDR3: TGTGCCAGCAGCTTAGGCGGATTCGCGTCCCAGCATTTT. This gives the protein CASSLGGFASQHF.

The sample holds a few counts of this clonotype. This chain joins TRBV28 and TRBJ2-1; no definite D call. Germline V gene sequence: CDR1 MDHEN, CDR2 SYDVKM. This CDR3 is 16 amino acids long. Trimming left V 4 bases short and J 4 bases short, with 17 bases between. In DNA form, the CDR3 reads TGTGCCAGCAGTTCCAAACAAGGTCCGTTTTACAATGAGCAGTTCTTC. As protein: CASSSKQGPFYNEQFF.

This clonotype turned up a few times. This chain joins TRBV28 and TRBJ1-3; possibly TRBD1 for D (6 bases). Germline V gene data show CDR1 as MDHEN and CDR2 as SYDVKM. This CDR3 region has 13 residues. The ends were cut back, 6 bases at V and 8 bases at J, with 14 bases in the middle. CDR3 DNA sequence: TGTGCCAGCAGACAGGGTGTGTGGGACACCATATATTTT. This sequence encodes CASRQGVWDTIYF.

In this sample, this clonotype turned up many times. The V call is TRBV7-9, the J call TRBJ2-1; D may be TRBD1 or TRBD2 (5 bases each). The germline gives CDR1 SEHNR, CDR2 FQNEAQ (reference sequence). CDR3 size: 16 residues. Trimming took 8 bases from V and 4 from J, leaving 21 bases between them. The CDR3 sequence: CASGDSPRGDYNEQFF. The CDR3 coding sequence is TGTGCCAGCGGAGACAGCCCGAGGGGAGATTACAATGAGCAGTTCTTC.

This clonotype was seen repeatedly, ten times or more. The V call is TRBV7-2, the J call TRBJ1-1; D unresolved. The V and J ends lost 4 bases and 5 bases respectively, with 11 bases between them. The CDR3 runs 13 residues. Germline-derived CDR1 and CDR2 are SGHTA and FQGNSA. This CDR3 reads CASSSPGRTEAFF. CDR3 DNA sequence: TGTGCCAGCAGCTCGCCGGGTCGGACTGAAGCTTTCTTT.

This clonotype has just a few counts. The chain employs TRBV4-1 and TRBJ2-5; weak D call: TRBD2 (6 bases). CDR1 is MGHRA, CDR2 YSYEKL, per germline. V was clipped by 3 bases and J by 5 bases, with 22 bases between them. CDR3 length: 17 residues. CDR3 coding DNA: TGCGCCAGCAGCCAGGATGGGTTCGGGACTTCGGAGGAGACCCAGTACTTC. Its protein product is CASSQDGFGTSEETQYF.

In regard to this clonotype: Germline is not matched at one junction end, which may reflect a read error. The CDR3 region has the DNA TGTGCCAGCAGTCTCCAACGCTTC. Its protein product is CASSLQRF. The V gene is TRBV12-3 or TRBV12-4, the J gene TRBJ1-2; D unresolved. The CDR3 is 8 residues long.

Regarding this clonotype: A much larger clone lies a single base off, so this may be a read error. V gene TRBV7-2 combines with J gene TRBJ2-1; D unresolved. The CDR3 length is 15 residues. Germline-derived CDR1 and CDR2 are SGHTA and FQGNSA. Trimming stripped 5 bases from V and 8 bases from J, with 19 bases between. The CDR3 region has the DNA TGTGCCAGCAGCCCCCGAGTCGGCTTGACCGATGAGCAGTTCTTC. Its translation is CASSPRVGLTDEQFF.

The chain joins TRBV5-8 to TRBJ2-7; D is possibly TRBD1 (5 bases). The CDR3 is made up of 14 amino acids. Per the germline V gene, CDR1 is SGHTS and CDR2 is YDEGEE. With 0 bases removed from V and 1 base from J, the gap between germline ends came to 8 bases. The CDR3 DNA follows: TGTGCCAGCAGCTTGGCGGCAGGGTCCTACGAGCAGTACGTC. Its protein product is CASSLAAGSYEQYV.

V is TRBV6-6 and J is TRBJ1-1; the D gene is possibly TRBD1 (5 bases). The CDR3 runs 14 residues. The V gene's germline CDR1 is MNHNY and CDR2 SVGAGI (reference sequence). The ends were cut back, 7 bases at V and 1 base at J, with 13 bases in the middle. The CDR3 loop is CASTGAGENTEAFF. The CDR3 DNA sequence: TGTGCCAGCACTGGGGCAGGTGAGAACACTGAAGCTTTCTTT.

There are a few counts of this clonotype. The chain is built from TRBV10-3 and TRBJ1-6, with D tentatively TRBD1 (5 bases). V was cut by 3 bases and J by 10 bases, with 10 bases left in between. CDR3 size: 13 residues. In germline, CDR1 is ENHRY, CDR2 SYGVKD. CDR3 sequence: CAISDEGTSPLHF. For the CDR3, the DNA is TGTGCCATCAGTGATGAGGGGACCTCACCCCTCCACTTT.

This clonotype turned up a few times. CDR3 DNA sequence: TGCAGTGCTAGAGATAGGGGACTAGCGGGGGGTCACCCCTACAATGAGCAGTTCTTC. Translated, it gives CSARDRGLAGGHPYNEQFF. V gene TRBV20-1 combines with J gene TRBJ2-1; 15 bases are a match to TRBD2. Germline loops: CDR1 DFQATT, CDR2 SNEGSKA (reference sequence). V trimming: 0 bases; J trimming: 2 bases; junction bases outside the gene matches: 8. The CDR3 contains 19 residues.

The V and J genes are TRBV7-9 and TRBJ2-5; the match to TRBD1 covers 12 bases. CDR1 is SEHNR, CDR2 FQNEAQ, per germline (reference sequence). V lost 4 bases, J lost 6 bases, and 3 bases stayed unmatched. This CDR3 has 14 residues. The CDR3 DNA reads as TGTGCCAGCAGCTGGGACAGGGGGCTAAAGACCCAGTACTTC. This gives the protein CASSWDRGLKTQYF.

This clonotype has ten or more counts. V and J are TRBV19 and TRBJ1-5; TRBD1 might be the D (6 bases). Trimming removed 5 bases from V and 9 bases from J, with 14 bases in between. The CDR3 extends over 13 amino acids. Looked up from germline, CDR1 is LNHDA and CDR2 is SQIVND (reference sequence). This chain's CDR3 is CASSLRTDGPQHF. Here the CDR3 DNA reads TGTGCCAGTAGTCTCCGGACAGACGGGCCCCAGCATTTT.

This clonotype was picked up a small number of times. This sequence joins TRBV6-6 and TRBJ2-4; D uncertain. Trimming left V 7 bases short and J 2 bases short, with 15 bases between. Germline V gene sequence: CDR1 MNHNY, CDR2 SVGAGI (reference sequence). The length of the CDR3 is 15 residues. CDR3 nucleotides: TGTGCCAGCACCGGAAGTCCCACCTCCAAAAACATTCAGTACTTC. Translation gives CASTGSPTSKNIQYF.